The rows below give T cell receptor beta chains drawn from one sample of a study of OX40 agonist ivuxolimab in advanced cancers. Libraries were prepared by immunoSEQ multiplex PCR; TCRdb keeps only in-frame clonotypes and omits some of them. The sample lists 70,000 to 85,000 clones, 85% to 90% seen once, with 0.99% in the top ten. The starting material was CD4+ or CD8+ T cells sorted from blood, obtained in a trial of the OX40 agonist ivuxolimab. Every receptor here comes from an adult with an advanced solid tumor such as melanoma, head and neck, liver or kidney cancer. CDR3s include the opening cysteine and the closing phenylalanine or tryptophan. Fields, in order: D gene, J gene, V gene, clone size, CDR3 protein, CDR3 DNA. The D gene is left open where the match is weak. Clone sizes are given selectively: once, few, many, or a class where the clone is expanded.

>.|TRBJ2-1|TRBV2|.
CASSSGPKNEQFF
TGTGCCAGCAGCTCGGGACCAAAAAATGAGCAGTTCTTC
>.|TRBJ1-3|TRBV18|.
CASSPVGPSGNTIYF
TGTGCCAGCTCACCAGTGGGTCCCTCTGGAAACACCATATATTTT
>TRBD1|TRBJ1-1|TRBV10-2|.
CASSQSGGMNTEAFF
TGCGCCAGCAGTCAATCAGGGGGCATGAACACTGAAGCTTTCTTT
>.|TRBJ2-7|TRBV2|.
CAIETGPASYEQYF
TGTGCCATCGAGACGGGACCCGCCTCCTACGAGCAGTACTTC
>.|TRBJ1-5|TRBV5-4|.
CASSLANKYSNQPQHF
TGTGCCAGCAGCTTGGCCAACAAGTATAGCAATCAGCCCCAGCATTTT
>TRBD2|TRBJ2-3|TRBV9|.
CASSVAVLAGGGTDTQYF
TGTGCCAGCAGCGTAGCAGTACTAGCGGGAGGTGGCACAGATACGCAGTATTTT
>.|TRBJ1-3|TRBV6-5|.
CASSYPDRDTIYF
TGTGCCAGCAGTTATCCCGATAGAGACACCATATATTTT
>.|TRBJ2-1|TRBV5-1|.
CASSFLTLPRLGSYNEQFF
TGCGCCAGCAGCTTTTTAACTCTTCCAAGATTGGGCTCCTACAATGAGCAGTTCTTC
>.|TRBJ2-7|TRBV7-9|.
CASSLAHLAPYEQYF
TGTGCCAGCAGCTTAGCGCATTTGGCCCCCTACGAGCAGTACTTC
>TRBD1|TRBJ2-4|TRBV11-1|.
CASSLAGQGRRSIQYF
TGTGCCAGCAGCTTAGCGGGACAGGGACGTCGAAGCATTCAGTACTTC
>TRBD1|TRBJ1-2|TRBV2|.
CASRGDRGYGYTF
TGTGCCAGCAGGGGGGACAGGGGCTATGGCTACACCTTC
>.|TRBJ2-6|TRBV2|.
CASSEAGFKAGANVLTF
TGTGCCAGCAGTGAAGCGGGTTTTAAGGCCGGGGCCAACGTCCTGACTTTC
>.|TRBJ2-7|TRBV6-5|.
CASRRGTSYEQYF
TGTGCCAGCAGACGTGGGACCTCCTACGAGCAGTACTTC
>TRBD1|TRBJ2-5|TRBV7-2|.
CASSLQGALETQYF
TGTGCCAGCAGCTTACAGGGGGCTTTAGAGACCCAGTACTTC
>TRBD2|TRBJ2-1|TRBV4-2|.
CASSQAPSGGNYNEQFF
TGTGCCAGCAGCCAAGCTCCAAGCGGGGGGAATTACAATGAGCAGTTCTTC
>TRBD2|TRBJ2-7|TRBV11-2|.
CASSRRERESLIYEQYF
TGTGCCAGCAGCCGGAGGGAGCGGGAGAGTCTAATCTACGAGCAGTACTTC
>TRBD1|TRBJ1-5|TRBV30|.
CAWSPGGDQPQHF
TGTGCCTGGAGTCCAGGGGGCGATCAGCCCCAGCATTTT
>.|TRBJ1-3|TRBV18|once
CASSPSIGRSGNTIYF
TGTGCCAGCTCACCATCTATAGGGAGGTCTGGAAACACCATATATTTT
>TRBD1|TRBJ2-2|TRBV11-3|.
CASSMGQGSTGELFF
TGTGCCAGCAGCATGGGACAGGGGAGCACCGGGGAGCTGTTTTTT
>.|TRBJ1-1|TRBV6-6|once
CASSYDITEAFF
TGTGCCAGCAGTTATGATATCACTGAAGCTTTCTTT
>TRBD1|TRBJ1-5|TRBV19|once
CASSTIQGAGNQPQHF
TGTGCCAGTAGCACCATCCAGGGGGCGGGCAATCAGCCCCAGCATTTT
>TRBD1|TRBJ1-2|TRBV29-1|.
CSVWDREYGYTF
TGCAGCGTTTGGGACAGGGAATATGGCTACACCTTC
>TRBD1|TRBJ1-1|TRBV11-2|.
CASSSGTGRVSFF
TGTGCCAGCAGCTCGGGGACAGGCCGAGTTTCTTTCTTT
>.|TRBJ1-6|TRBV19|few
CATGRHNSPLHF
TGTGCCACGGGACGTCATAATTCACCCCTCCACTTT
>.|TRBJ2-3|TRBV18|.
CASSPPAKRDTQYF
TGTGCCAGCTCACCACCAGCCAAGAGGGATACGCAGTATTTT
>.|TRBJ2-2|TRBV11-2|.
CASSSLQTANTGELFF
TGTGCCAGCAGCTCCCTACAGACAGCGAACACCGGGGAGCTGTTTTTT
>.|TRBJ1-3|TRBV2|.
CASSLLPGLNSGNTIYF
TGTGCCAGCAGTCTCTTGCCGGGACTCAACTCTGGAAACACCATATATTTT
>.|TRBJ1-1|TRBV10-2|.
CASSESILIQNTEAFF
TGCGCCAGCAGTGAGTCGATTCTGATCCAGAACACTGAAGCTTTCTTT
>TRBD1|TRBJ2-7|TRBV6-1|.
CASTDRGAEQYF
TGTGCCAGCACCGACAGGGGTGCCGAGCAGTACTTC
>.|TRBJ2-3|TRBV11-1|.
CASSLRSAGADTQYF
TGTGCCAGCAGCTTAAGATCGGCCGGGGCAGATACGCAGTATTTT
>TRBD2|TRBJ2-2|TRBV5-1|.
CASSPGLAANTGELFF
TGCGCCAGCAGCCCCGGACTAGCGGCGAACACCGGGGAGCTGTTTTTT
>TRBD1|TRBJ2-3|TRBV25-1|once
CASRTNRGSTDTQYF
TGTGCCAGCAGGACTAACAGGGGCAGCACAGATACGCAGTATTTT
>.|TRBJ1-2|TRBV11-3|.
CASSLEWRQELYGYTF
TGTGCCAGCAGCTTAGAGTGGAGGCAAGAACTCTATGGCTACACCTTC
>TRBD1|TRBJ1-2|TRBV18|few
CASSPQQGRYGYTF
TGTGCCAGCTCACCTCAACAGGGGAGATATGGCTACACCTTC